This is a list of T cell receptor beta chains from one sample in a study of identical twins. One entry per CDR3 protein results from TCRdb running MiXCR on the 5' RACE reads. The sample has 510,000 or so distinct CDR3 sequences, roughly 15% seen once. This sample also appeared in a second study, on yellow fever vaccine responses in identical twins.

The specimen was CD4+ T cells sorted from blood. Source of these receptors: a woman under 30 in good health. CDR3s include the opening cysteine and the closing phenylalanine or tryptophan. The D gene is left open where the match is weak. Not all rows give a size; the values are once, few, many and, for expanded clones, a class.

TRBV29-1	TRBJ2-3	.	13	many	TGCAGCGTTCTTAGCGCCGGCACAGATACGCAGTATTTT	CSVLSAGTDTQYF
TRBV24-1	TRBJ1-1	.	15	few	TGTGCCACCAGTGCCCGGGACACATCCAGCACTGAAGCTTTCTTT	CATSARDTSSTEAFF
TRBV12-3/TRBV12-4	TRBJ1-4	.	15	many	TGTGCCAGCAGTTTAGACGGTGGTCAGGGTGAAAAACTGTTTTTT	CASSLDGGQGEKLFF
TRBV4-1	TRBJ2-1	TRBD2	17	few	TGCGCCAGCAGCCAAGCCAGACTAGCGGGAGGGGGCAATGAGCAGTTCTTC	CASSQARLAGGGNEQFF
TRBV6-1	TRBJ1-1	.	13	.	TGTGCCAGCAGTGACAGGGGTAACACTGAAGCTTTCTTT	CASSDRGNTEAFF
TRBV20-1	TRBJ1-3	.	13	few	TGCAGTGCCGTACAGCTGCCTGGAAACACCATATATTTT	CSAVQLPGNTIYF
TRBV28	TRBJ1-2	.	14	few	TGTGCCAGCAGTTACCCCGGGACTAACTATGGCTACACCTTC	CASSYPGTNYGYTF
TRBV5-1	TRBJ2-2	.	15	.	TGCGCCAGCAGCAGCGATTCCGGTGGATCCGGGGAGCTGTTTTTT	CASSSDSGGSGELFF
TRBV4-1	TRBJ2-6	.	16	.	TGCGCCAGCAGCCAACCCCGGACCTCTGGGGCCAACGTCCTGACTTTC	CASSQPRTSGANVLTF
TRBV20-1	TRBJ2-7	.	15	few	TGCAGTGCTAGGGCCGTCCTCGGTCACTTATACGAGCAGTACTTC	CSARAVLGHLYEQYF
TRBV11-2	TRBJ2-1	.	15	few	TGTGCCAGCAGATTAGTGTCTAGTAGGGCCAATGAGCAGTTCTTC	CASRLVSSRANEQFF
TRBV20-1	TRBJ1-4	TRBD1	18	few	TGCAGTGCTGCCGACAGGGGGCCTACTGGGGGTGCGGATGAAAAACTGTTTTTT	CSAADRGPTGGADEKLFF
TRBV28	TRBJ2-3	TRBD2	17	.	TGTGCCAGCAGAAACGCCCAACTAGCGGGGGGGGTAGATACGCAGTATTTT	CASRNAQLAGGVDTQYF
TRBV20-1	TRBJ2-5	.	14	few	TGCAGTGCTAGAGATGAGGGGGGGCAAGAGACCCAGTACTTC	CSARDEGGQETQYF
TRBV10-2	TRBJ2-3	.	15	few	TGCGCCAGCAGTGAGAGGGGGGTCGTCGCAGATACGCAGTATTTT	CASSERGVVADTQYF
TRBV20-1	TRBJ2-3	TRBD2	16	.	TGCAGTGCTTCCGCCCCGACTAGCGGGAGAAGGAATACGCAGTATTTT	CSASAPTSGRRNTQYF
TRBV5-1	TRBJ2-2	TRBD1	15	few	TGCGCCAGCAAATCAGGGACAGGGCCCACCGGGGAGCTGTTTTTT	CASKSGTGPTGELFF
TRBV12-3/TRBV12-4	TRBJ2-3	.	16	.	TGTGCCAGCAGTTTCGGGACCGCCCCGTACACAGATACGCAGTATTTT	CASSFGTAPYTDTQYF
TRBV12-3/TRBV12-4	TRBJ2-5	.	15	.	TGTGCCAGCAGGACGATACAGGGAGGGCAAGAGACCCAGTACTTC	CASRTIQGGQETQYF
TRBV29-1	TRBJ2-1	TRBD1	15	.	TGCAGCGTCCGTCCGGGACAGACAATATACAATGAGCAGTTCTTC	CSVRPGQTIYNEQFF
TRBV25-1	TRBJ2-3	.	14	few	TGTGCCAGCAGTGAATATGACGGCACAGATACGCAGTATTTT	CASSEYDGTDTQYF
TRBV25-1	TRBJ1-2	.	12	few	TGTGCCAGCAGGACAACTAACTATGGCTACACCTTC	CASRTTNYGYTF
TRBV10-3	TRBJ2-1	TRBD2	13	few	TGTGCCATCAAAGCGGGGGGATACAATGAGCAGTTCTTC	CAIKAGGYNEQFF
TRBV12-3/TRBV12-4	TRBJ1-1	.	13	.	TGTGCCAGCAGTTTAGAGTCAAGCACTGAAGCTTTCTTT	CASSLESSTEAFF